Included here is one T cell receptor beta chain sequence, with context. This receptor's antigen is unknown. No per-base quality is available; no much larger clone lies one base away. The same CDR3 is also encoded by other DNA sequences in this sample. In total, approximately 610 healthy bone marrow donors made up the cohort. At the time of sampling, every cohort member was nominally healthy, though immune exposures that went unrecorded were likely present. The donor tested CMV seronegative, placing the donor among the 350 or so seronegative members of the cohort. A peripheral blood sample was collected from each donor, and TCR beta sequencing was performed on peripheral blood mononuclear cells. The Qiagen DNeasy Blood Extraction Kit was used to extract genomic DNA from the blood cell samples. These data belong to a study of cytomegalovirus exposure and HLA in healthy donors (dated by TCRdb to about 2017). Some background on the complete study: An earlier analysis of several hundred of the donors reported more than 250 Gb of sequence data and about 100 million unique TCR beta sequences from 150 million to 200 million T cells. An early release covering roughly 640 HLA-typed donors comprised roughly 300 gigabases of sequencing data and around 85 million unique TCR sequences. The study profiled the T cell repertoires of around 700 subjects by immunosequencing and related them to cytomegalovirus serostatus. The study combined high-throughput TCR immunosequencing, statistical association of individual TCRs with disease status, and machine learning to predict cytomegalovirus infection status. In a later analysis, previously published TCR beta repertoires from 670 or so donors were re-analyzed and high-resolution HLA genotyping was added so that TCR occurrence patterns could be studied. HLA typing included class I and class II loci at four-digit resolution. The study aimed to test whether signatures of past pathogen exposure could be identified by cataloging public T cell receptors. A separate validation cohort of some 130 different subjects was used in addition to the approximately 640-subject first cohort. The later analysis used no new phenotypic data to find candidate immune exposures, relying instead on TCR beta sequences and their occurrence across donors. Donor age, sex, ethnicity and CMV serostatus were collected together with the repertoire data. Across under 500 genotyped donors of the cohort, an average of roughly 200,000 unique TCR beta nucleotide sequences per donor were sequenced, and 15% to 20% of those sequences were non-productive. In an earlier analysis of roughly 580 of the donors, high-throughput TCR beta sequencing was used to judge whether each TCR beta V gene segment behaved as functional or pseudogenic. A later genetic analysis took genome-wide SNP genotypes for about three fifths of the 666 donors and used that subset as a discovery cohort. Every repertoire in the discovery cohort had been generated on one and the same sequencing platform. Of the 398 genotyped donors, approximately 82% fell in the genetic ancestry cluster associated with self-reported Caucasian donors. Typing coverage differed by locus: A, B, C, DRB1 and DQB1 were typed in about 620-630 donors, DQA1 in 500 to 550, DPA1 in 600 to 610, and DPB1 in just under 490. Because of strong linkage in the cohort, five DR-DQ haplotypes were treated as single units for association and clustering. The paper as a whole reports these results and caveats: The authors suggested that the approach could potentially be generalized to other disease states and immunological phenotypes. The study listed 164 TCR beta chains as associated with cytomegalovirus. The classifier was reported to diagnose cytomegalovirus status with high specificity and sensitivity in both the original and validation cohorts. Because HLA typing was missing for some donors at each locus, association tests included only the typed subset. The 87-base-pair reads could not distinguish some IMGT-functional V segments, including TRBV6-2 and TRBV6-3, so those segments were excluded. In a later genetic analysis, fewer N-insertions in productive TCRs were reported among donors in an Asian-associated ancestry cluster than the roughly 670-donor mean. A later analysis associated about 17,000 TCR beta sequences with specific HLA alleles at a false discovery rate of 0.05. Across donors, most TCR sequences were observed very rarely, whereas some public TCRs were present in many individuals. When HLA alleles, especially DR and DQ, strongly co-occurred, TCR associations were difficult to assign to individual alleles. A later analysis found that HLA-associated TCR beta chains were more clonally expanded and had lower generation probabilities than equally common non-associated chains. Linkage disequilibrium might explain the correlated functional status among segregating V segments, but an unknown experimental factor could not be ruled out. A further reported finding was that TCR beta sequences accurately predicted the HLA-A and HLA-B alleles for most subjects in the first cohort. The only immune exposure information available for the cohort was CMV serostatus. According to a later analysis, TCR association rates differed among HLA loci, with DRB1 alleles showing the most associated TCRs and HLA-C alleles showing the fewest. Most CMV-associated TCR beta chains appeared to be HLA-restricted in a later analysis, and the HLA associations seemed to be driven largely by CMV exposure. In an earlier analysis of about 550 of the donors, most TCR beta V segments were observed in productive rearrangements about 87% or about 30% of the time, broadly matching IMGT annotations. V-gene and J-gene trimming of TCR beta chains was associated with a missense DCLRE1C variant in a later genetic analysis, and the association was replicated in an independent cohort. Some 15 rarely observed V segments, including chromosome 9 orphons, were excluded from the earlier analysis of some 590 of the donors because counts were too low. In a later analysis, several top co-occurrence clusters were reported to appear linked to parvovirus B19, influenza, CMV and Epstein-Barr virus. A few of the identified cytomegalovirus-associated TCR beta chains were confirmed in vitro to be specific for cytomegalovirus antigens. Roughly uniform sequencing depth across donors was assumed in presence/absence analyses, although this assumption may not hold. Only TCR beta chains were sequenced in this cohort, and the absence of alpha or paired-chain data limited detectable features. A group of highly shared sequence variants was considered likely to be a technical artifact of the sequencing pipeline.

CDR3 length: 15 amino acids, cysteine to phenylalanine. Only the CDR3 DNA stays, 45 bases, in frame from base 1. Trimming leaves V shorter by 3 bases and J shorter by 6 bases, with the junction holding 4 bases beyond the gene matches. As encoded in the germline V gene, CDR1 is SNHLY while CDR2 is FYNNEI. Library prep was done by the immunoSEQ multiplex PCR assay. A mixture of 60 forward primers for TCR Vbeta segments and 13 reverse primers for TCR Jbeta segments was used in the multiplex PCR. The CDR3 region of rearranged TCR beta genes was amplified from genomic DNA by a multiplex PCR assay. The Illumina HiSeq System was used to sequence the amplified TCR beta libraries as 87-base-pair reads. The authors' pipeline ran thus. Across the 500 to 700 repertoires, a later analysis counted 60 million to 90 million unique TCR beta chains, some 11 million of which were shared by at least two donors. To remove PCR and sequencing errors, raw reads were error-corrected and collapsed into unique sequences using a nearest-neighbor algorithm that merged closely related sequences. V, D and J gene segments were assigned by aligning CDR3 sequences to IMGT reference sequences. For a sequence to be retained, at least a six-nucleotide match to both a V gene segment and a J gene segment was required. Rearrangements were classified as productive when the CDR3 lacked stop codons and remained in frame with V and J, and all other rearrangements were classified as non-productive. Following IMGT convention, CDR3 was defined as the stretch from the second conserved V-encoded cysteine up to the conserved J-encoded phenylalanine. Sequences without an unambiguous match to a single V gene segment were excluded from the earlier analysis of about 630 of the donors. In an earlier analysis of 450 to 750 of the donors, a V segment was called functional when productive rearrangements were above 56.7%, and segregating when the standard deviation between donors exceeded 5%. To diagnose cytomegalovirus status from the catalog of TCR beta chain sequences, a statistical classification framework was built. V and J gene assignment, in a later analysis, came from comparing TCR nucleotide sequences with IMGT/GENE-DB human TR gene sequences. The TCRdist pipeline was used in a later analysis to assign CDR3 sequences and most-parsimonious VDJ recombination scenarios. A later analysis defined each TCR beta chain by its CDR3 amino acid sequence plus V-gene family, and excluded reads lacking a unique V-gene family. A later analysis removed roughly 590 highly shared, low-generation-probability nucleotide sequences to deal with suspected cross-contamination and a sequencing artifact. For each public chain, a later analysis derived a clonal expansion index from normalized ranks of inferred template counts within each repertoire. In a later analysis, generation probabilities were computed using a VDJ recombination model fitted to out-of-frame rearrangements, and the results were checked against IGoR. In a later analysis, TCR-TCR, TCR-HLA and TCR-CMV co-occurrence was scored with hypergeometric tests, and a repertoire-size bias correction was applied to TCR pairs. To estimate false discovery rates, a later analysis permuted the HLA or CMV assignments 20 times. In a later analysis, co-occurring TCRs were grouped with DBSCAN, and TCRdist sequence similarity was added when clustering was performed within HLA-allele-positive subsets. For co-occurrence clustering, repertoires with fewer than 30,000 or more than 120,000 public chains were excluded, along with roughly 5 repertoires with anomalous nucleotide sharing. Entries here come from immuneACCESS through TCRdb and include only in-frame sequences with V and J called. Some clones fail to appear in such tables; in the studies checked, an unresolved V gene covers under half of the shortfall, and the cause of the remainder is unknown. The V and J calls and clone size were taken over from that table, and D and trimming were inferred from the DNA. The sample table records tens of thousands of clones; 73% of these occur just once. 4.5% to 5.5% of the sample comes from the top ten.

This TCR was sampled from a man aged 45-65 years in good health and CMV-seronegative. Sequencing input: PBMCs. The chain links TRBV2 with TRBJ1-4, and TRBD1 aligns with 10 junction nucleotides. For the CDR3, the sequence is CASSETGGVYEKLFF. The nucleotide sequence reads TGTGCCAGCAGTGAGACAGGGGGCGTTTATGAAAAACTGTTTTTT. With all but the CDR3 taken from the reference TRBV2 and TRBJ1-4 genes, the full variable domain is: EPEVTQTPSHQVTQMGQEVILRCVPISNHLYFYWYRQILGQKVEFLVSFYNNEISEKSEIFDDQFSVERPDGSNFTLKIRSTKLEDSAMYFCASSETGGVYEKLFFGSGTQLSVL.